The 16 T cell receptor beta chains reported below all come from one sample, sequenced in a study of brain T cells in children with intractable seizures. Produced via immunoSEQ multiplex PCR; TCRdb's table is partial and in-frame only. Of under 400,000 clones in the sample, 93% were seen once. Time point given: blood from clinic visit 5 months post-surgery; TSC patient then seizure free. The sample in question was peripheral blood, obtained 5 to 6 months after surgery. These receptors were taken from a boy less than two years old with tuberous sclerosis and intractable seizures.

This rearrangement joins TRBV5-8 to TRBJ2-1; tentatively, D is TRBD1 or TRBD2 (5 bases each). Trimming stripped 5 bases from V and 0 bases from J, with 9 bases between. Germline values: CDR1 SGHTS, CDR2 YDEGEE. This CDR3 contains 14 residues. CDR3 DNA: TGTGCCAGCAGGAGGGGAGTCTCCTACAATGAGCAGTTCTTC. As protein: CASRRGVSYNEQFF. The full variable domain, in which reference TRBV5-8 and TRBJ2-1 provide the parts outside the CDR3, is EAGVTQSPTHLIKTRGQQATLRCSPISGHTSVYWYQQALGLGLQFLLWYDEGEERNRGNFPPRFSGRQFPNYSSELNVNALELEDSALYLCASRRGVSYNEQFFGPGTRLTVL.

The chain is built from TRBV11-3 and TRBJ2-7; TRBD2 matches at 12 bases. The germline gives CDR1 SGHNT, CDR2 YENEEA. CDR3 length: 15 amino acids. The V segment lost 5 bases and the J segment 4 bases; nucleotides outside the gene matches: 6. As DNA, the CDR3 is TGTGCCAGCAGCCTAGCGGGAGGGGATCGTTACGAGCAGTACTTC. Translation gives CASSLAGGDRYEQYF.

This sequence joins TRBV5-6 and TRBJ2-1; no definite D call. The CDR3 covers 13 residues. Germline V gene lookup returns CDR1 SGHDT and CDR2 YYEEEE. The V end was cut by 3 bases, the J end by 4 bases, with 8 bases between. The CDR3 region is CASSSDPYNEQFF. The CDR3 DNA reads as TGTGCCAGCAGCTCGGATCCTTACAATGAGCAGTTCTTC.

This clone was seen a single time. The genes are TRBV6-5 and TRBJ2-3; D unclear. With 2 bases removed from V and 4 bases from J, the gap between germline ends came to 10 bases. This CDR3 is built from 14 residues. The germline V gene has CDR1 MNHEY and CDR2 SVGAGI. In nucleotides, the CDR3 is TGTGCCAGCAGTTACGAACGACGAGCAGATACGCAGTATTTT. It yields the protein CASSYERRADTQYF.

This chain connects TRBV15 to TRBJ2-3; a possible D gene is TRBD2 (5 bases). The CDR3 covers 12 residues. Germline values: CDR1 LNHNV, CDR2 YYDKDF (reference sequence). The V end was cut by 4 bases, the J end by 6 bases, with 8 bases between. The CDR3 DNA reads as TGTGCCACCAGCAAGCAGCGGGATACGCAGTATTTT. Amino acids: CATSKQRDTQYF.

This chain joins TRBV27 and TRBJ2-5, with 8 bases matching TRBD1. The CDR3 runs 16 residues. The V gene's germline CDR1 is MNHEY and CDR2 SMNVEV (reference sequence). The ends lost 1 base at V and 5 bases at J; junction bases unmatched: 9. The CDR3 coding sequence is TGTGCCAGCAGTTTATATCTGCCAGGGGGCTGGGAGACCCAGTACTTC. Encoded protein: CASSLYLPGGWETQYF.

The chain combines TRBV9 with TRBJ1-2; D is undetermined. V gave up 7 bases and J gave up 8 bases, with 15 bases separating them. Germline assignment: CDR1 SGDLS and CDR2 YYNGEE. CDR3 length: 12 amino acids. The CDR3 spells CASYGRGEGYTF. The CDR3 nucleotides are TGTGCCAGCTACGGGCGGGGTGAGGGCTACACCTTC.

The chain recombines TRBV5-1 with TRBJ1-6; D may be TRBD1 (5 bases). V gave up 0 bases and J gave up 7 bases, with 14 bases separating them. The germline V gene has CDR1 SGHRS and CDR2 YFSETQ. This CDR3 has 16 amino acids. CDR3 in amino acids: CASSLVSGRVNSPLHF. In DNA, the CDR3 is TGCGCCAGCAGCTTGGTGTCGGGCAGGGTAAATTCACCCCTCCACTTT. Filled out from reference TRBV5-1 and TRBJ1-6, the complete variable domain reads KAGVTQTPRYLIKTRGQQVTLSCSPISGHRSVSWYQQTPGQGLQFLFEYFSETQRNKGNFPGRFSGRQFSNSRSEMNVSTLELGDSALYLCASSLVSGRVNSPLHFGNGTRLTVT.

As for this clone: This same CDR3 is encoded by further DNA sequences in the sample. This chain connects TRBV9 to TRBJ2-7; D is possibly TRBD1 (5 bases). From germline, CDR1 is SGDLS and CDR2 YYNGEE. Trimming took 0 bases from V and 3 from J, leaving 10 bases between them. This CDR3 region has 14 residues. As DNA, the CDR3 is TGTGCCAGCAGCGTAGGAGGTGACAGCTACGAGCAGTACTTC. It is translated as CASSVGGDSYEQYF.

The chain uses TRBV11-3 and TRBJ2-2; TRBD2 is a possible D gene (6 bases). Trimming shortened V by 0 bases and J by 4 bases, and 15 bases separated the two germline ends. CDR1 and CDR2 from the germline V gene are SGHNT and YENEEA. CDR3 size: 17 residues. This CDR3 reads CASSLDVGGIGTGELFF. The DNA for the CDR3 is TGTGCCAGCAGCTTAGACGTGGGGGGAATCGGCACCGGGGAGCTGTTTTTT.

This clone was seen just once. The rearrangement uses TRBV5-1 and TRBJ1-1; TRBD1 is a possible D gene (5 bases). The germline CDR1 and CDR2 sequences are SGHRS and YFSETQ. CDR3 length equals 14 residues. V was shortened by 4 bases and J by 0 bases, with 10 bases between the two germline ends. The chain's CDR3 is CASSPGLLNTEAFF. CDR3 sequence (DNA): TGCGCCAGCAGCCCGGGACTTTTGAACACTGAAGCTTTCTTT. The whole variable domain, filled in from reference TRBV5-1 and TRBJ1-1, reads KAGVTQTPRYLIKTRGQQVTLSCSPISGHRSVSWYQQTPGQGLQFLFEYFSETQRNKGNFPGRFSGRQFSNSRSEMNVSTLELGDSALYLCASSPGLLNTEAFFGQGTRLTVV.

The V call is TRBV27, the J call TRBJ1-1, with 10 bases lining up with TRBD1. Germline CDR1 reads MNHEY; CDR2 reads SMNVEV (reference sequence). After removal of 5 bases from V and 4 bases from J, the junction contained 10 bases not matched to a gene. This CDR3 has 16 amino acids. The CDR3 loop is CASSQTGGYRGTEAFF. The CDR3 DNA reads as TGTGCCAGCAGTCAGACAGGGGGCTATCGGGGCACTGAAGCTTTCTTT.

This clone was seen just once. This sequence joins TRBV5-4 and TRBJ1-2; 8 bases match TRBD1. CDR3 length equals 14 residues. Germline trimming cut 1 base from V and 7 bases from J; bases unmatched to any gene: 6. Germline assignment: CDR1 SGHNT and CDR2 YYREEE (reference sequence). This CDR3 reads CASSLQGAARGYTF. CDR3 bases: TGTGCCAGCAGCTTGCAGGGGGCGGCCCGTGGCTACACCTTC.

The V call is TRBV2, the J call TRBJ2-5, with 11 bases fitting TRBD2. Germline CDR1 is SNHLY and CDR2 is FYNNEI. The CDR3 is made up of 16 amino acids. After removal of 5 bases from V and 5 bases from J, the junction contained 10 bases not matched to a gene. The CDR3 sequence is CASSPNLAGGLETQYF. The CDR3 nucleotides read TGTGCCAGCAGTCCAAACTTAGCGGGGGGGCTGGAGACCCAGTACTTC.

This clone was counted once. This rearrangement joins TRBV3-1 (or the pseudogene TRBV3-2) to TRBJ2-7; TRBD2 is a possible D gene (6 bases). The CDR3 has 17 residues. V was trimmed by 3 bases and J by 3 bases, leaving 21 bases between them. Looked up from germline, CDR1 is LGHDT and CDR2 is YNNKEL (reference sequence). For the CDR3, the DNA is TGTGCCAGCAGCCACTTGATGGAACGGGAGTTCGACTACGAGCAGTACTTC. Its protein is CASSHLMEREFDYEQYF.

This rearrangement joins TRBV11-2 to TRBJ2-6; no firm D call. Germline V gene data show CDR1 as SGHAT and CDR2 as FQNNGV. Trimming left V 1 base short and J 0 bases short, with 7 bases between. This CDR3 has 16 residues. DNA of the CDR3: TGTGCCAGCAGCTTAGTTAGGAGCTCTGGGGCCAACGTCCTGACTTTC. Encoded protein: CASSLVRSSGANVLTF.